The 8 T cell receptor beta chains given below trace back to one sample, sequenced in a study of regulatory T cells in long-lasting Graves disease. To make TCR beta libraries, researchers used iRepertoire HTBI primers and Arm-PCR of CDR3 regions. Each CDR3 protein is one row after TCRdb ran MiXCR on the multiplex PCR reads. The sample lists fewer than 650,000 distinct CDR3 sequences, 15% to 20% seen once, with around 12% in the top ten. The time point is: newly diagnosed GD, antithyroid drugs for less than 3 months. Making the TCR library involved RNA that had been extracted from PBMCs. This same sample was also taken into another study, of T cells in Graves' hyperthyroidism and ophthalmopathy.

Here the sequenced sample was peripheral blood mononuclear cells (PBMCs), taken at new diagnosis, from a patient treated with antithyroid drugs. Receptor source: a man younger than 35 with Graves disease.

Ten or more counts support this clonotype. The chain couples TRBV5-1 to TRBJ2-3; 8 bases map to TRBD1. In germline, CDR1 is SGHRS, CDR2 YFSETQ. The V gene end was trimmed by 0 bases and the J gene end by 2 bases; junction bases not matched to a gene: 11. This CDR3 is built from 18 residues. The CDR3 is CASSLERAGGGHTDTQYF. The CDR3 DNA is TGCGCCAGCAGCTTGGAGCGTGCAGGGGGCGGACACACAGATACGCAGTATTTT.

Note on this clonotype: A much larger clone lies a single base off, so this may be a read error. The chain carries TRBV5-1 and TRBJ2-1, with D uncertain. CDR3 size: 13 residues. CDR1 is SGHRS and CDR2 is YFSETQ in the germline V gene. CDR3 in DNA: TGCGCCAGCGGCAGGAGCTCCTACAATGCGCAGTTCTTC. Translated: CASGRSSYNAQFF.

This clonotype has at least ten counts. The CDR3 nucleotides are TGTGCCAGCAGCCAAGGACTAGCGGGAGAGGGCGAGCAGTACTTC. The encoded protein is CASSQGLAGEGEQYF. This rearrangement joins TRBV3-1 to TRBJ2-7; TRBD2 aligns across 12 bases. In germline, CDR1 is LGHDT, CDR2 YNNKEL (reference sequence). The CDR3 sequence is 15 residues long. With V trimmed by 1 base and J by 6 bases, 4 bases remained unmatched.

The chain links TRBV9 to TRBJ2-1; tentative D call: TRBD2 (6 bases). Germline V gives CDR1 SGDLS, CDR2 YYNGEE. The CDR3 is 15 amino acids. With 3 bases removed from V and 4 bases from J, the gap between germline ends came to 14 bases. DNA for the CDR3: TGTGCCAGCAGCGCCGGGAGTCCTTATTACAATGAGCAGTTCTTC. This translates into CASSAGSPYYNEQFF.

This clonotype was seen many times. This chain connects TRBV20-1 to TRBJ1-2; 7 positions agree with TRBD1. Germline V CDR1 and CDR2: DFQATT, SNEGSKA (reference sequence). Trimming at V came to 2 bases and at J to 8 bases, leaving 8 bases not matched to a gene. This CDR3 has 13 amino acids. CDR3 amino acids: CSARRTGEYGYTF. The DNA for the CDR3 is TGCAGTGCTAGACGTACAGGGGAGTACGGCTACACCTTC.

This clonotype was found many times. V and J are TRBV2 and TRBJ2-4; 7 nucleotides line up with TRBD2. The V and J ends lost 6 bases and 7 bases, in that order; junction bases with no gene match: 24. Germline assignment: CDR1 SNHLY and CDR2 FYNNEI. The CDR3 extends over 19 amino acids. In DNA, the CDR3 is TGTGCCAGCAGGACGCCCCCCGGACTAGTGGGCGTCGGCCCGAACATTCAGTACTTC. This gives the protein CASRTPPGLVGVGPNIQYF.

This clonotype was recorded many times. J is TRBJ2-7 and V is TRBV29-1, with D perhaps matching TRBD1 (5 bases). This CDR3 is 13 amino acids long. The V and J ends lost 4 bases and 2 bases respectively, with 12 bases between them. Germline CDR1 and CDR2: SQVTM and ANQGSEA. This chain's CDR3 is CSVVAGSTYEQYF. CDR3 sequence (DNA): TGCAGCGTTGTGGCAGGGTCAACCTACGAGCAGTACTTC.

In its sample, this clonotype was seen many times. This chain joins TRBV7-9 and TRBJ1-2, with TRBD1 as a possible D gene (5 bases). The CDR3 runs to 17 residues. V was cut by 4 bases and J by 4 bases, with 22 bases left in between. From germline, CDR1 is SEHNR and CDR2 FQNEAQ (reference sequence). The CDR3 nucleotides are TGTGCCAGCAGCTCTCTTTTTCGGGCGGGGCCCACCTATGGCTACACCTTC. Translated: CASSSLFRAGPTYGYTF.